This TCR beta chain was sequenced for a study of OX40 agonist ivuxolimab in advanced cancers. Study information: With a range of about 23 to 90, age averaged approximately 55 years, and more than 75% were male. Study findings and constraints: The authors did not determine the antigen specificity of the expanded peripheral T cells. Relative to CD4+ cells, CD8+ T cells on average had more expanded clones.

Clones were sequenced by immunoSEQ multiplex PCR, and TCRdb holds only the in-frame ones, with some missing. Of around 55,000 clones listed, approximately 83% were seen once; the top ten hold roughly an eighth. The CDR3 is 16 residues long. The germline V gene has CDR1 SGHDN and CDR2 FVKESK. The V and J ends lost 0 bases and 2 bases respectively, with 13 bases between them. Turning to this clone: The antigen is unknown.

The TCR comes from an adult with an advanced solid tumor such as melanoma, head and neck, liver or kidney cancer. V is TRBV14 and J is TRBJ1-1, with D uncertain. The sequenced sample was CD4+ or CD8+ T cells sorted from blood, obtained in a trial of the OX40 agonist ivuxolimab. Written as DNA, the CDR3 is TGTGCCAGCAGCCAAGAGGATCACATACCCAACACTGAAGCTTTCTTT. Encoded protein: CASSQEDHIPNTEAFF.